These 4 T cell receptor beta chains share one sample of origin, sequenced in a study of T cells in Graves' hyperthyroidism and ophthalmopathy. RNA transcripts were the template for amplifying TCR beta CDR3 regions. First-round RT-PCR of the TCR CDR3 relied on the HTBI primer set. MiXCR, applied by TCRdb to the multiplex PCR reads, yields one record per CDR3 protein. The sample records approximately 400,000 distinct CDR3 sequences, approximately 15% being singletons. What was sequenced was blood. Every receptor here comes from a woman between 18 and 29 years old with Graves' hyperthyroidism.

This clonotype was counted ten times or more. This chain joins TRBV29-1 and TRBJ2-5, with D tentatively TRBD1 (6 bases). This CDR3 is built from 16 residues. CDR1 and CDR2 from the germline V gene are SQVTM and ANQGSEA. V dropped 1 base and J dropped 0 bases, with 15 bases sitting between them. The CDR3 DNA follows: TGCAGCGTTGAAGGACAGGAACGAAGGTACCAAGAGACCCAGTACTTC. Translating gives CSVEGQERRYQETQYF. The full variable domain, in which reference TRBV29-1 and TRBJ2-5 provide the parts outside the CDR3, is SAVISQKPSRDICQRGTSLTIQCQVDSQVTMMFWYRQQPGQSLTLIATANQGSEATYESGFVIDKFPISRPNLTFSTLTVSNMSPEDSSIYLCSVEGQERRYQETQYFGPGTRLLVL.

The J gene is TRBJ2-3, the V gene TRBV6-1; D unclear. The V gene's germline CDR1 is MNHNS and CDR2 SASEGT. The ends were cut back, 6 bases at V and 5 bases at J, with 12 bases in the middle. This CDR3 has 13 residues. CDR3 amino acids: CASSPRYGDTQYF. The DNA for the CDR3 is TGTGCCAGCAGCCCCCGCTACGGAGATACGCAGTATTTT.

V gene TRBV29-1 combines with J gene TRBJ2-1; 9 bases agree with TRBD2. The CDR3 runs to 14 residues. V was clipped by 3 bases and J by 0 bases; unmatched bases: 0. Germline-derived CDR1 and CDR2 are SQVTM and ANQGSEA. The CDR3 DNA follows: TGCAGCGTTGAGGGACTAGCCTCCTACAATGAGCAGTTCTTC. The encoded protein is CSVEGLASYNEQFF.

In its sample, this clonotype was seen many times. V and J are TRBV5-6 and TRBJ2-7, with 7 bases matching TRBD2. Germline CDR1 SGHDT, CDR2 YYEEEE. The CDR3 covers 12 residues. V was pared by 5 bases and J by 5 bases, with 4 bases of the junction left unmatched. For the CDR3, the DNA is TGTGCCAGCAGTAGCGGGTTCCACGAGCAGTACTTC. Protein sequence: CASSSGFHEQYF. Complete variable domain (other parts from reference TRBV5-6 and TRBJ2-7): DAGVTQSPTHLIKTRGQQVTLRCSPKSGHDTVSWYQQALGQGPQFIFQYYEEEERQRGNFPDRFSGHQFPNYSSELNVNALLLGDSALYLCASSSGFHEQYFGPGTRLTVT.